These 26 T cell receptor beta chains share one sample of origin, sequenced in a study of blood T cell repertoires in COVID-19. Libraries were prepared by immunoSEQ multiplex PCR; TCRdb keeps only in-frame clonotypes and omits some of them. Of around 200,000 clones in the sample, 84% were seen once. Material for sequencing was peripheral blood. All receptors derive from a human donor in a cohort sampled during active COVID-19.

CDR3 loop: CASRTTALNYGYTF. The CDR3 region has the DNA TGTGCCAGCAGGACGACAGCACTTAACTATGGCTACACCTTC. The V and J genes are TRBV6-5 and TRBJ1-2; tentative D call: TRBD1 (5 bases). V gave up 6 bases and J gave up 1 base, with 12 bases separating them. The CDR3 spans 14 residues. Germline-derived CDR1 and CDR2 are MNHEY and SVGAGI.

V and J are TRBV7-6 and TRBJ1-1, with no clear D. Germline CDR1 and CDR2: SGHVS and FNYEAQ. The V end was cut by 2 bases, the J end by 1 base, with 5 bases between. CDR3 length: 13 amino acids. The CDR3 sequence is CASSLRRNTEAFF. DNA for the CDR3: TGTGCCAGCAGCTTAAGGAGGAACACTGAAGCTTTCTTT.

As regards this clone: This same CDR3 is encoded by further DNA sequences in the sample. The J gene is TRBJ2-1, the V gene TRBV7-3, with 8 bases aligning to TRBD1. V shed 5 bases, J shed 5 bases, and the junction held 2 bases outside the gene matches. Germline V gene sequence: CDR1 SGHTA, CDR2 FQGTGA. The CDR3 has 13 amino acids. CDR3 sequence (DNA): TGTGCCAGCAGCCTGGACAGGGACAATGAGCAGTTCTTC. The encoded protein is CASSLDRDNEQFF.

With respect to this clone: Other DNA sequences in this specimen translate into the identical CDR3. The chain joins TRBV5-4 to TRBJ2-7; 9 nucleotides line up with TRBD1. Germline CDR1 SGHNT, CDR2 YYREEE (reference sequence). J gave up 1 base and V 4 bases, and 3 bases lay outside the gene matches. The CDR3 length is 14 residues. CDR3 DNA: TGTGCCAGCAGCCTGGACAGGGGATCCTACGAGCAGTACTTC. This codes for CASSLDRGSYEQYF.

This clone turned up a few times. The chain is built from TRBV4-1 and TRBJ1-1; 7 nucleotides match TRBD1. The CDR3 covers 14 residues. J gave up 4 bases and V 3 bases, and 5 bases lay outside the gene matches. Germline lookup yields CDR1 MGHRA and CDR2 YSYEKL. CDR3 nucleotides: TGCGCCAGCAGCCATGGAGGGGGCCTCACTGAAGCTTTCTTT. This encodes CASSHGGGLTEAFF.

The genes are TRBV4-1 and TRBJ1-5, with D hard to call. There are 13 residues in the CDR3. Germline values: CDR1 MGHRA, CDR2 YSYEKL. The V end lost 1 base, the J end lost 5 bases, and 6 bases lay between the germline ends. CDR3 DNA sequence: TGCGCCAGCAGCCAAGCTCCTCATCAGCCCCAGCATTTT. This gives the protein CASSQAPHQPQHF.

Only a few counts were recorded for this clone. The V gene is TRBV14, the J gene TRBJ1-1, with D unresolved. V lost 5 bases and J lost 3, with 13 bases in between. CDR3 length equals 14 residues. Germline assignment: CDR1 SGHDN and CDR2 FVKESK. The CDR3 protein is CASSSLYRDTEAFF. The CDR3 DNA is TGTGCCAGCAGCTCTTTATACCGGGACACTGAAGCTTTCTTT.

The table lists this clone with a few counts. The chain couples TRBV30 to TRBJ2-1; D is ambiguous. This CDR3 comprises 15 residues. Trimming pared 0 bases from V and 8 bases from J, leaving 17 bases between. Germline V gene sequence: CDR1 GTSNPN, CDR2 SVGIG (reference sequence). The CDR3, as DNA: TGTGCCTGGAGTGTACCCAGTCCCGCAGTCGATGAGCAGTTCTTC. Translated, it gives CAWSVPSPAVDEQFF. Full variable domain (remainder filled in from reference TRBV30 and TRBJ2-1): SQTIHQWPATLVQPVGSPLSLECTVEGTSNPNLYWYRQAAGRGLQLLFYSVGIGQISSEVPQNLSASRPQDRQFILSSKKLLLSDSGFYLCAWSVPSPAVDEQFFGPGTRLTVL.

V usage is TRBV7-9 and J usage is TRBJ2-7; 8 bases are a match to TRBD1. There are 16 residues in the CDR3. The V gene's germline CDR1 is SEHNR and CDR2 FQNEAQ (reference sequence). Trimming cost V 2 bases and J 2 bases; bases outside gene matches: 8. CDR3 DNA sequence: TGTGCCAGCAGCTTATCAACGGACAGGGCCCCCTACGAGCAGTACTTC. It is translated as CASSLSTDRAPYEQYF.

This sequence joins TRBV12-3 or TRBV12-4 and TRBJ1-2; the D gene is possibly TRBD1 (6 bases). With 3 bases removed from V and 6 bases from J, the gap between germline ends came to 11 bases. This CDR3 has 13 residues. CDR3 protein: CASSFTGPHGYTF. In nucleotides, the CDR3 is TGTGCCAGCAGTTTTACAGGGCCCCATGGCTACACCTTC.

The chain employs TRBV27 and TRBJ1-6; possible D gene TRBD1, 5 bases. V was clipped by 2 bases and J by 6 bases, with 8 bases between them. Germline V gives CDR1 MNHEY, CDR2 SMNVEV (reference sequence). The CDR3 is 14 residues long. The CDR3 reads CASSLRGTNSPLHF. The CDR3 DNA sequence: TGTGCCAGCAGTTTACGGGGGACTAATTCACCCCTCCACTTT.

The gene calls are TRBV4-1 and TRBJ1-2; TRBD1 aligns across 9 bases. The V gene end was trimmed by 4 bases and the J gene end by 6 bases; junction bases not matched to a gene: 9. The germline CDR1 and CDR2 sequences are MGHRA and YSYEKL. CDR3 length: 15 amino acids. CDR3 region: CASSPQDRGDHGYTF. CDR3 DNA: TGCGCCAGCAGCCCTCAGGACAGGGGAGACCATGGCTACACCTTC.

Here the CDR3 DNA reads TGTGCCAGCAGTTACAGCCTAGCGGGGGTGCAAGAGACCCAGTACTTC. Translating it yields CASSYSLAGVQETQYF. This chain connects TRBV6-2 or TRBV6-3 to TRBJ2-5, with 10 bases fitting TRBD2. CDR1 is MNHEY, CDR2 SVGEGT, per germline. This CDR3 region has 16 residues. V gave up 2 bases and J gave up 2 bases; unmatched junction bases: 5.

J is TRBJ2-1 and V is TRBV19; 8 bases map to TRBD2. V trimming: 5 bases; J trimming: 4 bases; junction bases outside the gene matches: 7. Germline assignment: CDR1 LNHDA and CDR2 SQIVND (reference sequence). There are 15 residues in the CDR3. CDR3 sequence reads: CASSPERGSYNEQFF. Written as DNA, the CDR3 is TGTGCCAGTAGTCCCGAGCGGGGGTCTTACAATGAGCAGTTCTTC.

This clone was observed once. The genes are TRBV20-1 and TRBJ1-6; 7 bases are shared with TRBD1. V gave up 3 bases and J gave up 10 bases; unmatched junction bases: 6. The CDR3 consists of 13 residues. CDR1 and CDR2 from the germline V gene are DFQATT and SNEGSKA (reference sequence). For the CDR3, the DNA is TGCAGTGCTAGTGAGACAGGGTACTCACCCCTCCACTTT. This encodes CSASETGYSPLHF.

The DNA for the CDR3 is TGTGCCAGCAGGGCAGGGAACACTGAAGCTTTCTTT. Translated: CASRAGNTEAFF. This sequence joins TRBV2 and TRBJ1-1; no clear D gene. The germline V gene has CDR1 SNHLY and CDR2 FYNNEI. The CDR3 loop spans 12 amino acids. V was clipped by 6 bases and J by 1 base, with 6 bases between them.

This chain connects TRBV5-5 to TRBJ2-2; 8 nucleotides line up with TRBD2. The CDR3 length is 15 residues. The junction had 3 bases not matched to a gene; V was cut back by 0 bases and J by 5 bases. CDR1 SGHKS and CDR2 YYEKEE come from the germline V gene (reference sequence). CDR3 DNA sequence: TGTGCCAGCAGCTTGGTACTAGCGGCGACCGGGGAGCTGTTTTTT. Its protein is CASSLVLAATGELFF. Full variable domain (remainder filled in from reference TRBV5-5 and TRBJ2-2): DAGVTQSPTHLIKTRGQQVTLRCSPISGHKSVSWYQQVLGQGPQFIFQYYEKEERGRGNFPDRFSARQFPNYSSELNVNALLLGDSALYLCASSLVLAATGELFFGEGSRLTVL.

The chain joins TRBV29-1 to TRBJ1-2, with unresolved D. This CDR3 is built from 14 residues. In germline, CDR1 is SQVTM, CDR2 ANQGSEA. The V end lost 0 bases, the J end lost 0 bases, and 8 bases lay between the germline ends. The DNA for the CDR3 is TGCAGCGTTGAAGACCTACCGTCTAACTATGGCTACACCTTC. Its translation: CSVEDLPSNYGYTF.

J is TRBJ1-4 and V is TRBV7-9; D not resolved. Trimming shortened V by 3 bases and J by 3 bases, and 14 bases separated the two germline ends. The CDR3 is made up of 16 amino acids. Germline assignment: CDR1 SEHNR and CDR2 FQNEAQ (reference sequence). The CDR3 reads CASSFLAPEANEKLFF. CDR3 nucleotides: TGTGCCAGCAGCTTTCTGGCCCCGGAGGCTAATGAAAAACTGTTTTTT.

CDR3 DNA: TGTGCCAGCAGAGTCAACAGGGAGGGCACTGAAGCTTTCTTT. It is translated as CASRVNREGTEAFF. The chain is built from TRBV6-5 and TRBJ1-1; D might be TRBD1 (6 bases). Germline V gene sequence: CDR1 MNHEY, CDR2 SVGAGI. CDR3 size: 14 residues. The ends were cut back, 6 bases at V and 4 bases at J, with 15 bases in the middle.

The CDR3 nucleotides are TGTGCCAGCAGCTTAGCCGGGACTAGCGGGGAGGATGAGCAGTTCTTC. It yields the protein CASSLAGTSGEDEQFF. The rearrangement uses TRBV13 and TRBJ2-1, with TRBD2 identical over 13 bases. Germline CDR1 is PRHDT and CDR2 is FYEKMQ (reference sequence). The CDR3 is made up of 16 amino acids. Trimming cost V 1 base and J 8 bases; bases outside gene matches: 5. Filled out from reference TRBV13 and TRBJ2-1, the complete variable domain reads AAGVIQSPRHLIKEKRETATLKCYPIPRHDTVYWYQQGPGQDPQFLISFYEKMQSDKGSIPDRFSAQQFSDYHSELNMSSLELGDSALYFCASSLAGTSGEDEQFFGPGTRLTVL.

The V gene is TRBV28, the J gene TRBJ1-1, with a possible D match to TRBD1 (6 bases). Germline CDR1 is MDHEN and CDR2 is SYDVKM. With 8 bases removed from V and 1 base from J, the gap between germline ends came to 17 bases. There are 15 residues in the CDR3. CDR3 bases: TGTGCCAGCCTGACCGGACAGTCTCGGAACACTGAAGCTTTCTTT. Translated, it gives CASLTGQSRNTEAFF.

The chain has TRBV10-1 and TRBJ2-3; D is possibly TRBD1 (5 bases). The CDR3 totals 12 residues. CDR1 and CDR2 from the germline V gene are WNHNN and SYGVQD (reference sequence). Trimming removed 6 bases from V and 5 bases from J, with 9 bases in between. The CDR3 region has the DNA TGCGCCAGCAGCCCTCAGGGAGATACGCAGTATTTT. This gives the protein CASSPQGDTQYF.

The CDR3 DNA reads TGTGCCAGCACGCAGGGGGGTAACACTGAAGCTTTCTTT. This gives the protein CASTQGGNTEAFF. The rearrangement links TRBV5-4 to TRBJ1-1, with TRBD1 matching over 7 bases. CDR3 length: 13 amino acids. After removal of 6 bases from V and 2 bases from J, the junction contained 4 bases not matched to a gene. Germline CDR1 SGHNT, CDR2 YYREEE (reference sequence).

The chain carries TRBV5-1 and TRBJ1-6; D remains ambiguous. V was shortened by 4 bases and J by 5 bases, with 4 bases between the two germline ends. The CDR3 is made up of 12 amino acids. Looked up from germline, CDR1 is SGHRS and CDR2 is YFSETQ. CDR3 in DNA: TGCGCCAGCAGCGGGCATAATTCACCCCTCCACTTT. Protein sequence: CASSGHNSPLHF.

The chain links TRBV5-1 to TRBJ2-1; 9 bases line up with TRBD2. CDR3 length: 15 amino acids. V shed 3 bases and J 3 bases; nucleotides not matched to a gene: 4. Germline CDR1 and CDR2: SGHRS and YFSETQ. As DNA, the CDR3 is TGCGCCAGCAGCTCCGGGACTAGCAACTACAATGAGCAGTTCTTC. Translated: CASSSGTSNYNEQFF.